The 23 T cell receptor beta chains presented below share a single source sample, sequenced in a study of response to subunit inactivated influenza vaccine. TCRdb re-called the RT-PCR reads through MiXCR, storing one row per CDR3 protein. Among fewer than 250,000 distinct CDR3 sequences, around 14% were seen once, and the ten largest hold roughly 24%. The source material was CD8+ T cells sorted from PBMCs, sampled 5 to 6 days after vaccination. The receptors shown here come from a man aged 50 or older who received an inactivated influenza vaccine.

In its sample, this clonotype was seen many times. V is TRBV4-1 and J is TRBJ1-2; D not resolved. The CDR3 runs 13 residues. The V gene's germline CDR1 is MGHRA and CDR2 YSYEKL. Trimming left V 6 bases short and J 1 base short, with 9 bases between. Here the CDR3 DNA reads TGCGCCAGCAGTGGACTGTTTAACTATGGCTACACCTTC. Protein: CASSGLFNYGYTF.

The chain links TRBV5-6 to TRBJ1-5, with unresolved D. Germline V gene sequence: CDR1 SGHDT, CDR2 YYEEEE. The CDR3 sequence is 16 residues long. Trimming pared 4 bases from V and 0 bases from J, leaving 14 bases between. CDR3 residues: CASSAAGRYSNQPQHF. The CDR3 DNA sequence: TGTGCCAGCAGCGCCGCCGGACGGTATAGCAATCAGCCCCAGCATTTT.

The rearrangement uses TRBV29-1 and TRBJ2-5, with D possibly being TRBD1 or TRBD2 (5 bases each). Germline CDR1 SQVTM, CDR2 ANQGSEA. This CDR3 is 13 amino acids long. Between the trimmed V and J ends, which lost 7 bases and 4 bases, there was a span of 16 bases. CDR3 nucleotide sequence: TGCAGCGGAGGGGCGGCGCAAGGAGAGACCCAGTACTTC. Its translation: CSGGAAQGETQYF.

In its sample, this clonotype was seen a few times. This chain uses TRBV18 with TRBJ2-3; D possibly matches TRBD1 or TRBD2 (6 bases each). The V gene lost 0 bases and the J gene lost 2 bases, with 15 bases spanning the gap. The CDR3 is 17 amino acids. Germline V gives CDR1 KGHSH, CDR2 LQKENI. For the CDR3, the DNA is TGTGCCAGCTCACCACCCTGGCGAGGGGGACTCACAGATACGCAGTATTTT. Encoded protein: CASSPPWRGGLTDTQYF.

This clonotype was recorded a few times. This sequence joins TRBV3-1 and TRBJ1-1; D call uncertain. Germline V gives CDR1 LGHDT, CDR2 YNNKEL (reference sequence). V lost 2 bases, J lost 0 bases, and 10 bases lay in between. The CDR3 is made up of 15 amino acids. This CDR3 reads CASSQSTSMNTEAFF. CDR3 DNA sequence: TGTGCCAGCAGCCAATCCACGTCTATGAACACTGAAGCTTTCTTT.

The sample holds many counts of this clonotype. The chain links TRBV12-3 or TRBV12-4 to TRBJ2-3, with D possibly being TRBD2 (6 bases). V was shortened by 4 bases and J by 6 bases, with 17 bases between the two germline ends. The CDR3 is made up of 15 amino acids. The CDR3 DNA sequence: TGTGCCAGCAGTTCGGGGACTGAAATAAGGGATACGCAGTATTTT. This sequence encodes CASSSGTEIRDTQYF.

A few counts support this clonotype. This chain joins TRBV5-1 and TRBJ2-5; 7 bases match TRBD2. Germline CDR1 reads SGHRS; CDR2 reads YFSETQ. CDR3 length equals 17 residues. Trimming removed 4 bases from V and 1 base from J; junction bases left unmatched: 13. As DNA, the CDR3 is TGCGCCAGCAGCGCAATGAACAGCGGGATAACCCAAGAGACCCAGTACTTC. This codes for CASSAMNSGITQETQYF.

This clonotype has more than one count but fewer than ten. The chain recombines TRBV4-2 with TRBJ1-3; 8 bases align to TRBD1. The germline gives CDR1 LGHNA, CDR2 YNFKEQ. V trimming: 1 base; J trimming: 10 bases; junction bases outside the gene matches: 6. CDR3 length: 14 residues. CDR3 bases: TGTGCCAGCAGCCAAGTTGGACAGGGAGCAACCATATATTTT. As protein: CASSQVGQGATIYF.

V is TRBV12-3 or TRBV12-4 and J is TRBJ2-3, with 8 bases matching TRBD1. The CDR3 consists of 16 residues. With V trimmed by 5 bases and J by 6 bases, 13 bases remained unmatched. In nucleotides, the CDR3 is TGTGCCAGCAGTCTCCGGGGAAGGACAGGGACGGATACGCAGTATTTT. It yields the protein CASSLRGRTGTDTQYF.

This clonotype came up many times. The J gene is TRBJ2-7, the V gene TRBV29-1; the match to TRBD1 covers 10 bases. The CDR3 has 15 amino acids. Germline trimming cut 6 bases from V and 2 bases from J; bases unmatched to any gene: 10. The germline CDR1 and CDR2 sequences are SQVTM and ANQGSEA. The CDR3, as DNA: TGCAGCGTCGAGGGTCGGACAGGGGGGACCTACGAGCAGTACTTC. Protein: CSVEGRTGGTYEQYF.

This chain uses TRBV6-2 or TRBV6-3 with TRBJ1-1; possible D gene TRBD1, 5 bases. V was trimmed by 11 bases and J by 1 base, leaving 8 bases between them. Germline V gene data show CDR1 as MNHEY and CDR2 as SVGEGT. The CDR3 is 11 residues long. The CDR3 spells CAAGGNTEAFF. CDR3 sequence (DNA): TGTGCCGCGGGGGGGAACACTGAAGCTTTCTTT.

This clonotype has ten or more counts. The chain has TRBV7-3 and TRBJ2-3; the D gene could be TRBD1 or TRBD2 (6 bases each). From germline, CDR1 is SGHTA and CDR2 FQGTGA. Deletions cut 4 bases from V and 1 base from J, with 12 bases between. This CDR3 is built from 15 residues. The CDR3 nucleotides are TGTGCCAGCAGCTGGACCGGGGGCGGCACAGATACGCAGTATTTT. Its translation: CASSWTGGGTDTQYF.

The J gene is TRBJ2-1, the V gene TRBV7-3, with 7 positions matching TRBD1. The CDR3 runs 16 residues. Germline lookup yields CDR1 SGHTA and CDR2 FQGTGA. V lost 4 bases to trimming and J lost 8 bases; unmatched junction nucleotides: 14. CDR3 coding DNA: TGTGCCAGCAGCTCTCAGGGGGAGTCCGCTGTAGATGAGCAGTTCTTC. The encoded protein is CASSSQGESAVDEQFF. The full variable domain, in which reference TRBV7-3 and TRBJ2-1 provide the parts outside the CDR3, is GAGVSQTPSNKVTEKGKYVELRCDPISGHTALYWYRQSLGQGPEFLIYFQGTGAADDSGLPNDRFFAVRPEGSVSTLKIQRTERGDSAVYLCASSSQGESAVDEQFFGPGTRLTVL.

This clonotype has just a few counts. The rearrangement links TRBV7-6 to TRBJ2-1; unclear D gene. Per the germline V gene, CDR1 is SGHVS and CDR2 is FNYEAQ. CDR3 size: 13 residues. Trimming left V 0 bases short and J 10 bases short, with 10 bases between. The CDR3 sequence: CASSLAHYLEQFF. The CDR3 bases are TGTGCCAGCAGCTTAGCGCATTACCTAGAGCAGTTCTTC.

This chain joins TRBV2 and TRBJ2-1; 10 nucleotides align to TRBD1. V gave up 8 bases and J gave up 6 bases; unmatched junction bases: 13. Germline V gene lookup returns CDR1 SNHLY and CDR2 FYNNEI. There are 16 residues in the CDR3. The CDR3 here is CASWEAGTGVVNEQFF. The CDR3 bases are TGTGCCAGCTGGGAGGCCGGGACAGGGGTAGTCAATGAGCAGTTCTTC.

This clonotype was recorded a few times. V is TRBV5-3 and J is TRBJ2-1; no clear D gene. TRBV5-3 is identified as an open reading frame with a role that is uncertain. V shed 4 bases and J shed 8 bases, with 4 bases lying between them. The CDR3 contains 10 residues. In DNA form, the CDR3 reads TGTGCCAGAAGCACCTATGAGCAGTTCTTC. It translates to CARSTYEQFF.

This clonotype was recorded a few times. The chain recombines TRBV2 with TRBJ1-2, with a tentative D call TRBD1 (5 bases). Germline V gene sequence: CDR1 SNHLY, CDR2 FYNNEI. The CDR3 has 15 residues. Trimming pared 7 bases from V and 3 bases from J, leaving 18 bases between. This CDR3 reads CASTGFPRSDYGYTF. The CDR3 nucleotides read TGTGCCAGCACAGGGTTCCCTAGGTCCGACTATGGCTACACCTTC.

The table lists this clonotype with a few counts. This chain uses TRBV4-1 with TRBJ1-1; 8 nucleotides agree with TRBD1. Germline V gives CDR1 MGHRA, CDR2 YSYEKL. The trim removed 4 bases at V and 3 bases at J, leaving 7 bases unmatched. The CDR3 spans 15 residues. The CDR3 region is CASSLGRGQDTEAFF. CDR3 nucleotide sequence: TGCGCCAGCAGCCTAGGCAGGGGGCAGGACACTGAAGCTTTCTTT.

This clonotype was recorded a few times. The rearrangement uses TRBV4-1 and TRBJ2-7, with D possibly TRBD2 on 6 matching bases. V gave up 4 bases and J gave up 6 bases, with 16 bases separating them. Germline CDR1 is MGHRA and CDR2 is YSYEKL. The CDR3 totals 14 residues. The CDR3 nucleotides read TGCGCCAGCAGCCCCCCTAATTGGGGGGTCGAGCAGTACTTC. Translation: CASSPPNWGVEQYF.

The V gene is TRBV9, the J gene TRBJ2-1, with 9 bases aligning to TRBD2. The CDR3 is 15 amino acids. J was trimmed by 7 bases and V by 2 bases; bases with no gene match: 7. CDR1 and CDR2 from the germline V gene are SGDLS and YYNGEE. CDR3 residues: CASSVSGTSSNEQFF. The CDR3 nucleotides are TGTGCCAGCAGCGTGTCCGGGACTAGCTCGAATGAGCAGTTCTTC.

This chain joins TRBV5-1 and TRBJ2-7, with D unresolved. Germline CDR1 SGHRS, CDR2 YFSETQ. Trimming left V 4 bases short and J 6 bases short, with 11 bases between. The CDR3 spans 12 residues. The CDR3 loop is CASSGPRPEQYF. The DNA for the CDR3 is TGCGCCAGCAGCGGGCCACGGCCCGAGCAGTACTTC.

This clonotype was observed many times. The genes are TRBV12-3 or TRBV12-4 and TRBJ1-5, with a weak D call TRBD1 (6 bases). CDR3 size: 13 residues. V shed 7 bases and J shed 5 bases, with 12 bases lying between them. As DNA, the CDR3 is TGTGCCAGCACAATAGGGGGAGATCAGCCCCAGCATTTT. It encodes CASTIGGDQPQHF.

The rearrangement joins TRBV2 to TRBJ2-1; maybe TRBD2 (6 bases). V was clipped by 2 bases and J by 2 bases, with 10 bases between them. CDR1 and CDR2 (germline): SNHLY, FYNNEI. The CDR3 loop spans 15 amino acids. The CDR3 nucleotides read TGTGCCAGCAGTGAACCGTCTAGCGCCTACAATGAGCAGTTCTTC. Protein: CASSEPSSAYNEQFF.